Presented here are 27 T cell receptor beta chains from one specimen sequenced in a study of shared clonotypes between healthy human individuals. Naive CD8 cells lacked CD45RO, underwent positive selection for CCR7 and left out terminally differentiated effector memory CD45RA+ cells. Sequencing was performed with immunoSEQ multiplex PCR; in TCRdb, only in-frame clones are kept and a portion is missing. Among about 2.1 million clones listed, around 93% were seen once. Sequencing was done on a sample of naive CD8+ T cells from PBMCs. All receptors derive from a man between 18 and 29 years old in good health. Some clones in this sample may be carry-over from other donors' samples.

This chain links TRBV25-1 with TRBJ2-2; D not certain. Trimming removed 6 bases from V and 6 bases from J, with 5 bases in between. Germline V gives CDR1 MGHDK, CDR2 SYGVNS. The CDR3 length is 11 residues. The CDR3 loop is CASSLPGELFF. DNA of the CDR3: TGTGCCAGCAGCCTTCCCGGGGAGCTGTTTTTT.

This clone was counted a few times. The rearrangement joins TRBV6-1 to TRBJ2-1; 9 bases match TRBD2. CDR1 is MNHNS and CDR2 is SASEGT in the germline V gene. V was pared by 3 bases and J by 3 bases, with 9 bases of the junction left unmatched. CDR3 length: 17 amino acids. CDR3 coding DNA: TGTGCCAGCAGTGAGGCCGTTCTAGCGGGATTCTACAATGAGCAGTTCTTC. Its translation: CASSEAVLAGFYNEQFF.

This clone was seen a single time. The chain recombines TRBV29-1 with TRBJ2-1; a weak D match, TRBD1 (6 bases). The CDR3 is 12 residues long. Germline CDR1 SQVTM, CDR2 ANQGSEA. The V gene lost 2 bases and the J gene lost 6 bases, with 8 bases spanning the gap. CDR3 amino acids: CSVEYRANEQFF. The CDR3 nucleotides are TGCAGCGTTGAATACAGGGCCAATGAGCAGTTCTTC.

V usage is TRBV28 and J usage is TRBJ2-7; D is ambiguous. This CDR3 contains 14 residues. The V gene lost 3 bases and the J gene lost 2 bases, with 11 bases spanning the gap. Germline CDR1 reads MDHEN; CDR2 reads SYDVKM. CDR3 DNA sequence: TGTGCCAGCAGTTTTGTAGGCGGAACCTACGAGCAGTACTTC. Translated, it gives CASSFVGGTYEQYF.

The rearrangement joins TRBV5-1 to TRBJ2-7; either TRBD1 or TRBD2 may supply D (5 bases each). Germline V gene data show CDR1 as SGHRS and CDR2 as YFSETQ. The CDR3 contains 14 residues. V shed 0 bases and J shed 10 bases, with 17 bases lying between them. The CDR3: CASSLGASRGLQYF. The CDR3 bases are TGCGCCAGCAGCTTGGGAGCATCACGGGGCCTCCAGTACTTC.

V is TRBV29-1 and J is TRBJ1-2, with 8 nucleotides matching TRBD1. The germline V gene encodes CDR1 SQVTM and CDR2 ANQGSEA. The ends lost 7 bases at V and 6 bases at J; junction bases unmatched: 7. This CDR3 is 12 amino acids long. The chain's CDR3 is CSGMDRADGYTF. The CDR3 DNA reads TGCAGCGGAATGGACAGGGCGGATGGCTACACCTTC.

Note on this clone: The junction does not match germline at one end; this may be a read error. The rearrangement joins TRBV15 to TRBJ1-5; maybe TRBD1 (5 bases). The CDR3 sequence is 13 residues long. Looked up from germline, CDR1 is LNHNV and CDR2 is YYDKDF (reference sequence). The CDR3 DNA is TGTGCCACGAGCATAGGGGCCGATCAAGCCCAGCATTTT. Encoded protein: CATSIGADQAQHF.

The rearrangement uses TRBV27 and TRBJ2-7; D remains ambiguous. Per the germline V gene, CDR1 is MNHEY and CDR2 is SMNVEV (reference sequence). The CDR3 consists of 15 residues. V lost 3 bases to trimming and J lost 0 bases, with 12 bases between them. The CDR3 spells CASSLSAQSSYEQYF. CDR3 DNA: TGTGCCAGCAGTTTGTCGGCGCAAAGCTCCTACGAGCAGTACTTC.

The rearrangement links TRBV27 to TRBJ2-2; 10 positions agree with TRBD2. CDR3 length: 19 residues. V gave up 2 bases and J gave up 5 bases; unmatched junction bases: 14. Germline V gene data show CDR1 as MNHEY and CDR2 as SMNVEV (reference sequence). The CDR3 nucleotides read TGTGCCAGCAGTTTACAAACCGCCCCTAGCGGGAGAGGGACCGGGGAGCTGTTTTTT. Translated: CASSLQTAPSGRGTGELFF.

V is TRBV5-5 and J is TRBJ1-2; D is perhaps TRBD1 (5 bases). The CDR3 extends over 14 amino acids. Germline V gives CDR1 SGHKS, CDR2 YYEKEE (reference sequence). V was pared by 1 base and J by 3 bases, with 10 bases between. The CDR3 nucleotides are TGTGCCAGCAGCTTGTCGCTCAGGGACTATGGCTACACCTTC. It yields the protein CASSLSLRDYGYTF.

This rearrangement joins TRBV7-9 to TRBJ2-3; D is ambiguous. Germline loops: CDR1 SEHNR, CDR2 FQNEAQ (reference sequence). This CDR3 is built from 16 residues. The germline V and J ends were trimmed by 4 bases and 1 base, with 15 bases remaining between them. DNA for the CDR3: TGTGCCAGCAGCTCCGTGGCTAGGGAAGGCACAGATACGCAGTATTTT. It is translated as CASSSVAREGTDTQYF.

This sequence joins TRBV7-9 and TRBJ2-1; D gene unclear. V lost 4 bases, J lost 2 bases, and 12 bases lay in between. The CDR3 extends over 15 amino acids. Germline CDR1 and CDR2: SEHNR and FQNEAQ (reference sequence). The CDR3 region has the DNA TGTGCCAGCAGCTCAAACATACGTCCCTACAATGAGCAGTTCTTC. This encodes CASSSNIRPYNEQFF.

This chain joins TRBV27 and TRBJ2-7; D might be TRBD1 or TRBD2, each matching 5 bases. The CDR3 runs 19 residues. V lost 3 bases to trimming and J lost 2 bases, with 26 bases between them. CDR1 and CDR2 (germline): MNHEY, SMNVEV (reference sequence). CDR3 amino acids: CASSLGPARGPQVAYEQYF. As DNA, the CDR3 is TGTGCCAGCAGTTTGGGGCCGGCGAGGGGCCCACAAGTCGCCTACGAGCAGTACTTC.

This clone has a single count. V usage is TRBV7-9 and J usage is TRBJ2-1, with D possibly matching TRBD1 (6 bases). Per germline, CDR1 SEHNR and CDR2 FQNEAQ (reference sequence). Trimming took 4 bases from V and 2 from J, leaving 12 bases between them. The CDR3 runs 15 residues. This chain's CDR3 is CASSSNRVPYNEQFF. The CDR3 DNA reads TGTGCCAGCAGCTCCAACAGGGTCCCCTACAATGAGCAGTTCTTC.

V is TRBV6-5 and J is TRBJ2-7, with TRBD2 matching 8 bases. The J segment lost 3 bases and the V segment lost 2 bases, leaving 6 bases of the junction unmatched. Per the germline V gene, CDR1 is MNHEY and CDR2 is SVGAGI. CDR3 length: 15 residues. The CDR3 loop is CASSYGLAAYYEQYF. The CDR3 nucleotides read TGTGCCAGCAGTTACGGACTAGCAGCCTACTACGAGCAGTACTTC.

The V gene is TRBV28, the J gene TRBJ2-7; D is undetermined. Germline values: CDR1 MDHEN, CDR2 SYDVKM. This CDR3 comprises 13 residues. V was cut by 6 bases and J by 4 bases, with 13 bases left in between. CDR3 bases: TGTGCCAGCAGAGTCCCCGCTGGGTACGAGCAGTACTTC. Amino acid sequence: CASRVPAGYEQYF.

The rearrangement joins TRBV18 to TRBJ2-7; D is undetermined. With 6 bases removed from V and 7 bases from J, the gap between germline ends came to 16 bases. There are 13 residues in the CDR3. Germline V gene sequence: CDR1 KGHSH, CDR2 LQKENI. The CDR3 DNA reads TGTGCCAGCTCCCCGCTGGGGTCGCGTGAGCAGTACTTC. This sequence encodes CASSPLGSREQYF.

This chain connects TRBV27 to TRBJ1-2, with a possible D match to TRBD1 (5 bases). Germline CDR1 and CDR2: MNHEY and SMNVEV (reference sequence). Trimming cost V 0 bases and J 7 bases, with 9 bases left between them. The CDR3 runs to 13 residues. The CDR3 nucleotides are TGTGCCAGCAGTTTATCTATTAGGGGTGGCTACACCTTC. Translated: CASSLSIRGGYTF.

CDR3 sequence reads: CAWRTGGYTF. CDR3 nucleotides: TGTGCCTGGAGGACTGGGGGCTACACCTTC. V gene TRBV30 combines with J gene TRBJ1-2; the D is unclear. Germline CDR1 reads GTSNPN; CDR2 reads SVGIG (reference sequence). Trimming shortened V by 3 bases and J by 8 bases, and 7 bases separated the two germline ends. The length of the CDR3 is 10 residues.

As for this clone: This same CDR3 is encoded by further DNA sequences in the sample. The CDR3 loop is CASSVIGGELFF. DNA for the CDR3: TGTGCCAGCAGCGTAATAGGCGGGGAGCTGTTTTTT. The chain couples TRBV9 to TRBJ2-2, with D uncertain. The CDR3 runs 12 residues. CDR1 and CDR2 (germline): SGDLS, YYNGEE. The germline V and J ends were trimmed by 1 base and 7 bases, with 5 bases remaining between them.

The V and J genes are TRBV25-1 and TRBJ2-4; TRBD2 agrees at 12 bases. This CDR3 region has 17 residues. CDR1 and CDR2 (germline): MGHDK, SYGVNS. V dropped 3 bases and J dropped 3; count of bases not matched to a gene: 6. The CDR3 region is CASSDTGLAGIKNIQYF. Here the CDR3 DNA reads TGTGCCAGCAGTGATACCGGACTAGCGGGGATCAAAAACATTCAGTACTTC.

A single count supports this clone. The chain uses TRBV9 and TRBJ2-1; D is perhaps TRBD1 (6 bases). CDR1 and CDR2 (germline): SGDLS, YYNGEE. Trimming removed 0 bases from V and 7 bases from J, with 14 bases in between. The CDR3 runs to 15 residues. The DNA of the CDR3 is TGTGCCAGCAGCGTAGTCCCAGGGGAGCGTAATGAGCAGTTCTTC. Amino acid sequence: CASSVVPGERNEQFF.

The chain combines TRBV11-2 with TRBJ2-3, with 7 bases matching TRBD2. The CDR3 sequence is 15 residues long. The ends lost 3 bases at V and 4 bases at J; junction bases unmatched: 7. Germline values: CDR1 SGHAT, CDR2 FQNNGV. In DNA form, the CDR3 reads TGTGCCAGCAGCTTTAAGCGGGACGGTCCAGATACGCAGTATTTT. Translation: CASSFKRDGPDTQYF.

The chain employs TRBV19 and TRBJ1-2; a possible D gene is TRBD1 (5 bases). Looked up from germline, CDR1 is LNHDA and CDR2 is SQIVND (reference sequence). V was shortened by 5 bases and J by 5 bases, with 9 bases between the two germline ends. There are 12 residues in the CDR3. As DNA, the CDR3 is TGTGCCAGTAGTGCGGGGCCTTATGGCTACACCTTC. This codes for CASSAGPYGYTF.

This clone was recorded only once. The V and J genes are TRBV6-6 and TRBJ2-2; no clear D gene. The CDR3 has 14 residues. CDR1 is MNHNY, CDR2 SVGAGI, per germline (reference sequence). V gave up 4 bases and J gave up 1 base, with 7 bases separating them. The DNA for the CDR3 is TGTGCCAGCAGTTCAGTGGGGAACACCGGGGAGCTGTTTTTT. Amino acids: CASSSVGNTGELFF.

The J gene is TRBJ2-3, the V gene TRBV11-1; D might be TRBD1 or TRBD2, each matching 5 bases. This CDR3 contains 15 residues. Germline V gene data show CDR1 as SGHAT and CDR2 as FQDESV (reference sequence). With 2 bases removed from V and 2 bases from J, the gap between germline ends came to 11 bases. CDR3 nucleotides: TGTGCCAGCAGCTTATTAGGGACGGACACAGATACGCAGTATTTT. Its protein is CASSLLGTDTDTQYF.

V is TRBV29-1 and J is TRBJ2-1; D might be TRBD1 (6 bases). With 3 bases removed from V and 3 bases from J, the gap between germline ends came to 15 bases. This CDR3 has 15 residues. Looked up from germline, CDR1 is SQVTM and CDR2 is ANQGSEA. This CDR3 reads CSVDLQGTYYNEQFF. In nucleotides, the CDR3 is TGCAGCGTTGACCTACAGGGTACCTACTACAATGAGCAGTTCTTC.